This T cell receptor beta chain is from a study of beta chain features in type 1 diabetes. General observations from the study: A potential influence of HLA type upon TCRB rearrangement remained unresolved herein. For type 1 diabetes patients, VDJ junctions showed fewer insertions and more deletions. Although PCR might favor shorter templates, it would do so equally in patients and controls.

This clone was counted between two and nine times. Its antigen is still unknown. The investigators reverse transcribed all of the isolated RNA, so they sequenced expressed TCRB transcripts. Only in-frame clones appear in the TCRdb table, and some are missing; sequencing was by immunoSEQ multiplex PCR. Altogether approximately 470,000 clones are present, approximately 30% being singletons, with the ten largest covering 0.065%. Purities over 95% were achieved in all sorted populations. Germline loops: CDR1 LGHNT, CDR2 FRNRAP. This CDR3 has 15 residues. V gave up 5 bases and J gave up 6 bases, with 17 bases separating them.

Sequenced sample: naive CD4+ T cells from blood. The TCR was taken from a man aged 18 to 29 in good health. The V and J genes are TRBV12-5 and TRBJ2-1; no definite D call. CDR3 sequence (DNA): TGTGCTAGTGGTCCGGGTGTCGCAGTGGCCAATGAGCAGTTCTTC. Its protein product is CASGPGVAVANEQFF.